The 30 T cell receptor beta chains reported below all come from one sample, sequenced in a study of blood T cell repertoires in COVID-19. Profiled with immunoSEQ multiplex PCR; TCRdb holds only in-frame clones, not every one. Found here are a few hundred thousand clones, around 86% of them singletons; the top ten hold roughly 9.8%. The sample comprised peripheral blood. Receptor source: a man between 35 and 55 years old who had recovered from COVID-19.

The chain employs TRBV6-5 and TRBJ1-3, with a tentative D call TRBD1 (5 bases). V lost 2 bases and J 0 bases, leaving 8 bases between the germline ends. The CDR3 extends over 15 amino acids. Germline assignment: CDR1 MNHEY and CDR2 SVGAGI. In nucleotides, the CDR3 is TGTGCCAGCAGTTACAGGGGTGACTCTGGAAACACCATATATTTT. Amino acids: CASSYRGDSGNTIYF.

This chain uses TRBV5-4 with TRBJ1-1; D is unclear. The V end was cut by 4 bases, the J end by 7 bases, with 14 bases between. Germline V lookup: CDR1 SGHNT, CDR2 YYREEE (reference sequence). CDR3 length equals 13 residues. The CDR3 region has the DNA TGTGCCAGCAGCCCCCCTGGGCTTGGTGAAGCTTTCTTT. Protein product: CASSPPGLGEAFF. Looking up the rest from reference TRBV5-4 and TRBJ1-1 gives the full variable domain: ETGVTQSPTHLIKTRGQQVTLRCSSQSGHNTVSWYQQALGQGPQFIFQYYREEENGRGNFPPRFSGLQFPNYSSELNVNALELDDSALYLCASSPPGLGEAFFGQGTRLTVV.

This chain links TRBV29-1 with TRBJ2-5, with D possibly TRBD2 on 5 matching bases. The CDR3 loop spans 15 amino acids. Per germline, CDR1 SQVTM and CDR2 ANQGSEA. Trimming cost V 1 base and J 7 bases, with 19 bases left between them. CDR3 sequence reads: CSVEGESRDSRTQYF. The CDR3 DNA reads as TGCAGCGTTGAAGGCGAGTCGAGGGATTCGAGGACCCAGTACTTC.

This chain joins TRBV29-1 and TRBJ2-2, with D tentatively TRBD2 (7 bases). CDR1 is SQVTM and CDR2 is ANQGSEA in the germline V gene. This CDR3 spans 12 amino acids. V was trimmed by 6 bases and J by 4 bases, leaving 9 bases between them. In nucleotides, the CDR3 is TGCAGCGTAGGGGGGGCCACCGGGGAGCTGTTTTTT. The encoded protein is CSVGGATGELFF.

This clone was seen just once. The chain carries TRBV9 and TRBJ1-1, with 9 bases identical to TRBD1. Germline CDR1 and CDR2: SGDLS and YYNGEE. The trim removed 3 bases at V and 7 bases at J, leaving 4 bases unmatched. The CDR3 covers 13 residues. The CDR3 coding sequence is TGTGCCAGCAGCGAACAGGGGGCTGATGAAGCTTTCTTT. It codes for CASSEQGADEAFF.

V gene TRBV15 combines with J gene TRBJ2-7; 7 bases align to TRBD2. With 6 bases clipped from V and 5 bases from J, the junction kept 10 bases outside the gene matches. Looked up from germline, CDR1 is LNHNV and CDR2 is YYDKDF (reference sequence). The CDR3 length is 14 residues. The DNA for the CDR3 is TGTGCCACCAGTAATTGGGGGGGGGACCACGAGCAGTACTTC. It is translated as CATSNWGGDHEQYF.

Concerning this clone: Additional DNA sequences in this sample encode the identical CDR3. The CDR3 region is CASRPGGMNTEAFF. CDR3 sequence (DNA): TGTGCCAGCAGGCCAGGGGGAATGAACACTGAAGCTTTCTTT. The chain recombines TRBV6-5 with TRBJ1-1, with 7 bases lining up with TRBD1. This CDR3 has 14 amino acids. V shed 6 bases and J 0 bases; nucleotides not matched to a gene: 4. Germline V gene lookup returns CDR1 MNHEY and CDR2 SVGAGI.

This chain links TRBV30 with TRBJ2-1; 8 nucleotides match TRBD2. V gave up 8 bases and J gave up 3 bases; unmatched junction bases: 6. The CDR3 extends over 13 amino acids. Germline lookup yields CDR1 GTSNPN and CDR2 SVGIG (reference sequence). In nucleotides, the CDR3 is TGTGCCCTCGGGAGGGAGAACTACAATGAGCAGTTCTTC. Translated, it gives CALGRENYNEQFF.

The chain combines TRBV7-9 with TRBJ1-5, with 9 bases that match TRBD1. This CDR3 contains 17 residues. In germline, CDR1 is SEHNR, CDR2 FQNEAQ (reference sequence). V dropped 5 bases and J dropped 1; count of bases not matched to a gene: 9. CDR3 in DNA: TGTGCCAGCAGCCTGGGCTCCGGGACAGGGAGCAATCAGCCCCAGCATTTT. Translated: CASSLGSGTGSNQPQHF.

J is TRBJ2-2 and V is TRBV18, with TRBD1 matching over 9 bases. This CDR3 has 15 amino acids. The germline gives CDR1 KGHSH, CDR2 LQKENI. V shed 10 bases and J 2 bases; nucleotides not matched to a gene: 8. CDR3 in amino acids: CATPGQGRNTGELFF. The CDR3 DNA follows: TGTGCCACCCCTGGACAGGGGCGTAACACCGGGGAGCTGTTTTTT.

The rearrangement uses TRBV11-3 and TRBJ2-3; perhaps TRBD1 as D (5 bases). Germline V gene lookup returns CDR1 SGHNT and CDR2 YENEEA. This CDR3 has 14 residues. V was cut by 5 bases and J by 7 bases, with 16 bases left in between. CDR3 sequence (DNA): TGTGCCAGCAGCCCCGGACCGACAGCGCATACGCAGTATTTT. Translating it yields CASSPGPTAHTQYF.

The CDR3 DNA follows: TGTGCCGGGAGTGACAGGACGGGCAATCAGCCCCAGCATTTT. This translates into CAGSDRTGNQPQHF. The rearrangement uses TRBV5-3 and TRBJ1-5; a possible D gene is TRBD1 (6 bases). TRBV5-3 is noted as an ORF with a role that remains uncertain. Trimming shortened V by 10 bases and J by 2 bases, and 16 bases separated the two germline ends. This CDR3 contains 14 residues.

CDR3 sequence: CASSSPSDTQYF. DNA of the CDR3: TGTGCCAGCAGCTCCCCGTCAGATACGCAGTATTTT. The rearrangement uses TRBV7-2 and TRBJ2-3; D not resolved. The CDR3 spans 12 residues. Trimming pared 4 bases from V and 4 bases from J, leaving 6 bases between. The germline V gene encodes CDR1 SGHTA and CDR2 FQGNSA.

J is TRBJ1-1 and V is TRBV7-2, with a weak D call TRBD1 (5 bases). The CDR3 length is 12 residues. V was trimmed by 6 bases and J by 6 bases, leaving 11 bases between them. From germline, CDR1 is SGHTA and CDR2 FQGNSA. The CDR3 is CASRFDSAEAFF. The CDR3 bases are TGTGCCAGCAGGTTCGACAGCGCTGAAGCTTTCTTT.

The chain combines TRBV7-8 with TRBJ2-5, with TRBD2 identical over 8 bases. The CDR3 length is 16 residues. CDR1 is SGHVS, CDR2 FQNEAQ, per germline. The V and J ends lost 1 base and 5 bases, in that order; junction bases with no gene match: 9. CDR3 sequence reads: CASSLDAAGVGETQYF. As DNA, the CDR3 is TGTGCCAGCAGCTTAGATGCAGCGGGAGTGGGGGAGACCCAGTACTTC.

The chain is built from TRBV24-1 and TRBJ1-4; D is ambiguous. V shed 7 bases and J shed 0 bases, with 8 bases lying between them. Looked up from germline, CDR1 is KGHDR and CDR2 is SFDVKD. This CDR3 has 14 residues. The CDR3 sequence: CATSNTPTNEKLFF. The CDR3 nucleotides read TGTGCCACCAGCAACACCCCAACTAATGAAAAACTGTTTTTT.

This chain links TRBV6-5 with TRBJ2-7; 9 bases fit TRBD1. V shed 4 bases and J 5 bases; nucleotides not matched to a gene: 6. The CDR3 sequence is 14 residues long. Germline V gives CDR1 MNHEY, CDR2 SVGAGI. The CDR3 bases are TGTGCCAGCAGTTGGGTGACAGGGGGGGACGAGCAGTACTTC. It encodes CASSWVTGGDEQYF.

V and J are TRBV25-1 and TRBJ2-7; D gene uncertain. The germline gives CDR1 MGHDK, CDR2 SYGVNS. V was shortened by 3 bases and J by 4 bases, with 4 bases between the two germline ends. This CDR3 is 11 amino acids long. CDR3 loop: CASSDLYEQYF. The DNA of the CDR3 is TGTGCCAGCAGTGACCTTTACGAGCAGTACTTC.

The rearrangement links TRBV7-2 to TRBJ2-7, with TRBD1 as a possible D gene (5 bases). CDR3 length: 13 residues. V gave up 4 bases and J gave up 2 bases, with 9 bases separating them. Germline V gene sequence: CDR1 SGHTA, CDR2 FQGNSA. The CDR3 protein is CASSSLDTYEQYF. Here the CDR3 DNA reads TGTGCCAGCAGCTCGTTGGACACCTACGAGCAGTACTTC.

The V and J genes are TRBV5-1 and TRBJ1-1, with 9 bases that match TRBD1. The length of the CDR3 is 14 residues. After removal of 3 bases from V and 1 base from J, the junction contained 1 base not matched to a gene. The germline CDR1 and CDR2 sequences are SGHRS and YFSETQ. For the CDR3, the DNA is TGCGCCAGCAGCTGGGGACAGGGGAACACTGAAGCTTTCTTT. Protein sequence: CASSWGQGNTEAFF.

V usage is TRBV7-2 and J usage is TRBJ2-5; tentatively, D is TRBD2 (6 bases). Trimming removed 1 base from V and 5 bases from J, with 14 bases in between. CDR1 is SGHTA and CDR2 is FQGNSA in the germline V gene. CDR3 length equals 15 residues. CDR3 DNA: TGTGCCAGCAGCTTAGTCGGTCCGGCGGGGGAGACCCAGTACTTC. This translates into CASSLVGPAGETQYF. Based on the CDR3 plus reference TRBV7-2 and TRBJ2-5, the full variable domain is GAGVSQSPSNKVTEKGKDVELRCDPISGHTALYWYRQSLGQGLEFLIYFQGNSAPDKSGLPSDRFSAERTGGSVSTLTIQRTQQEDSAVYLCASSLVGPAGETQYFGPGTRLLVL.

This rearrangement joins TRBV18 to TRBJ2-3; TRBD2 agrees at 7 bases. V was clipped by 4 bases and J by 3 bases; unmatched bases: 10. Germline loops: CDR1 KGHSH, CDR2 LQKENI. The length of the CDR3 is 16 residues. DNA for the CDR3: TGTGCCAGCTCACAACGAAGCGGGATGGGTACAGATACGCAGTATTTT. Amino acid sequence: CASSQRSGMGTDTQYF.

The sample holds one count of this clone. The rearrangement joins TRBV11-3 to TRBJ2-1; 9 bases line up with TRBD1. The V gene's germline CDR1 is SGHNT and CDR2 YENEEA. The J segment lost 6 bases and the V segment lost 5 bases, leaving 14 bases of the junction unmatched. This CDR3 has 17 amino acids. CDR3 residues: CASSTLPGQGNGNEQFF. CDR3 bases: TGTGCCAGCAGCACCCTTCCGGGACAGGGTAATGGCAATGAGCAGTTCTTC. Drawing the rest from reference TRBV11-3 and TRBJ2-1, the complete variable domain is EAGVVQSPRYKIIEKKQPVAFWCNPISGHNTLYWYLQNLGQGPELLIRYENEEAVDDSQLPKDRFSAERLKGVDSTLKIQPAELGDSAVYLCASSTLPGQGNGNEQFFGPGTRLTVL.

The chain employs TRBV27 and TRBJ2-7; a weak D match, TRBD2 (5 bases). In germline, CDR1 is MNHEY, CDR2 SMNVEV (reference sequence). The CDR3 has 15 amino acids. V lost 5 bases and J lost 3, with 17 bases in between. CDR3 region: CASSHSTNKFYEQYF. The CDR3 bases are TGTGCCAGCAGTCACTCGACTAATAAGTTCTACGAGCAGTACTTC.

The chain carries TRBV14 and TRBJ2-4; 9 bases match TRBD1. Germline assignment: CDR1 SGHDN and CDR2 FVKESK. This CDR3 contains 15 residues. V shed 3 bases, J shed 9 bases, and the junction held 9 bases outside the gene matches. CDR3 in amino acids: CASSHLPGQGGIQYF. CDR3 bases: TGTGCCAGCAGCCATCTTCCGGGACAGGGTGGCATTCAGTACTTC.

The rearrangement links TRBV6-6 to TRBJ2-2; D is unclear. Germline values: CDR1 MNHNY, CDR2 SVGAGI (reference sequence). V lost 7 bases and J lost 3, with 6 bases in between. The CDR3 has 12 amino acids. DNA of the CDR3: TGTGCCAGCACCCTCCACACCGGGGAGCTGTTTTTT. Its protein is CASTLHTGELFF.

The chain links TRBV28 to TRBJ2-2; tentative D call: TRBD1 (6 bases). Germline values: CDR1 MDHEN, CDR2 SYDVKM. V was shortened by 1 base and J by 5 bases, with 11 bases between the two germline ends. The CDR3 totals 15 residues. The CDR3 DNA reads TGTGCCAGCAGTTTATTGAGTCAGGGGACCGGGGAGCTGTTTTTT. Residues: CASSLLSQGTGELFF.

This clone was picked up a small number of times. The V call is TRBV6-6, the J call TRBJ1-1; 7 bases map to TRBD1. The V gene end was trimmed by 6 bases and the J gene end by 1 base; junction bases not matched to a gene: 8. The CDR3 is made up of 15 amino acids. The V gene's germline CDR1 is MNHNY and CDR2 SVGAGI (reference sequence). This chain's CDR3 is CASSSSGQPNTEAFF. The CDR3, as DNA: TGTGCCAGCAGCTCCTCGGGACAGCCGAACACTGAAGCTTTCTTT.

The chain couples TRBV7-9 to TRBJ2-5, with 11 bases identical to TRBD2. The germline V gene encodes CDR1 SEHNR and CDR2 FQNEAQ (reference sequence). The CDR3 covers 18 residues. After removal of 2 bases from V and 0 bases from J, the junction contained 8 bases not matched to a gene. In DNA, the CDR3 is TGTGCCAGCAGCTTACCCGGGGGACTAGCGGCCTACCAAGAGACCCAGTACTTC. Translated, it gives CASSLPGGLAAYQETQYF.

The chain combines TRBV19 with TRBJ2-7, with TRBD2 matching over 7 bases. The CDR3 has 13 residues. CDR1 and CDR2 from the germline V gene are LNHDA and SQIVND (reference sequence). The trim removed 6 bases at V and 7 bases at J, leaving 9 bases unmatched. In DNA, the CDR3 is TGTGCCAGTAGATCGGCGGGGGTCCTGGAGCAGTACTTC. Amino acid sequence: CASRSAGVLEQYF.